This T cell receptor (beta chain) came from a study of blood T cell repertoires in COVID-19. The trim removed 6 bases at V and 4 bases at J, leaving 9 bases unmatched. The CDR3 consists of 15 residues. Per germline, CDR1 LNHDA and CDR2 SQIVND (reference sequence). Clones were sequenced by immunoSEQ multiplex PCR, and TCRdb holds only the in-frame ones, with some missing. Here the sample spans 250,000 or so clones, roughly 83% being singletons. This clone was detected only once. The sequence derives from a man aged 80 or over with acute or convalescent COVID-19. This chain uses TRBV19 with TRBJ1-5, with 7 bases fitting TRBD1. Sequenced input: peripheral blood. The CDR3 loop reads CASRFTGAGNQPQHF. The CDR3 DNA follows: TGTGCCAGTAGATTTACAGGGGCGGGTAATCAGCCCCAGCATTTT. The full variable domain, its missing parts supplied by reference TRBV19 and TRBJ1-5, is DGGITQSPKYLFRKEGQNVTLSCEQNLNHDAMYWYRQDPGQGLRLIYYSQIVNDFQKGDIAEGYSVSREKKESFPLTVTSAQKNPTAFYLCASRFTGAGNQPQHFGDGTRLSIL.